These 8 T cell receptor beta chains share one sample of origin, sequenced in a study of blood T cell repertoires in COVID-19. The protocol was immunoSEQ multiplex PCR, while the TCRdb copy is restricted to in-frame clones and leaves out a portion. Found here are under 150,000 clones, around 80% of them singletons; the top ten hold more than 1.5%. Source material: peripheral blood. The receptors originated from a man aged 65 to 85 with acute or convalescent COVID-19.

The count of this clone is one. The chain joins TRBV20-1 to TRBJ2-1, with D perhaps matching TRBD2 (5 bases). The CDR3 contains 11 residues. The germline V gene has CDR1 DFQATT and CDR2 SNEGSKA (reference sequence). V lost 7 bases and J 4 bases, leaving 8 bases between the germline ends. The CDR3 loop reads CSGKRYNEQFF. The CDR3, as DNA: TGCAGTGGTAAGCGGTACAATGAGCAGTTCTTC.

This clone has just a few counts. V and J are TRBV5-1 and TRBJ2-5; D may be TRBD1 (5 bases). The length of the CDR3 is 16 residues. Germline V CDR1 and CDR2: SGHRS, YFSETQ. Trimming cost V 0 bases and J 4 bases, with 16 bases left between them. CDR3 in DNA: TGCGCCAGCAGCTTGGAAGGCAGGGCCTGGCTAGAGACCCAGTACTTC. Encoded protein: CASSLEGRAWLETQYF.

This chain links TRBV9 with TRBJ2-6; no clear D gene. The germline V gene encodes CDR1 SGDLS and CDR2 YYNGEE. The CDR3 covers 16 residues. Trimming left V 1 base short and J 0 bases short, with 8 bases between. Here the CDR3 DNA reads TGTGCCAGCAGCGTAAACCGAGCCTCTGGGGCCAACGTCCTGACTTTC. It specifies CASSVNRASGANVLTF.

In the case of this clone: This may be a read error, as it is one base from a much larger clone. V is TRBV5-4 and J is TRBJ2-3, with D hard to call. V was cut by 4 bases and J by 0 bases, with 3 bases left in between. From germline, CDR1 is SGHNT and CDR2 YYREEE (reference sequence). The CDR3 extends over 12 amino acids. The CDR3 spells CASSTSTDTQYF. CDR3 coding DNA: TGTGCCAGCAGCACTAGCACAGATACGCAGTATTTT.

J is TRBJ1-1 and V is TRBV10-3, with unresolved D. The CDR3 length is 13 residues. Germline assignment: CDR1 ENHRY and CDR2 SYGVKD. The V end was cut by 7 bases, the J end by 1 base, with 10 bases between. The CDR3: CAITPTPNTEAFF. CDR3 DNA: TGTGCCATCACTCCCACACCGAACACTGAAGCTTTCTTT.

The chain joins TRBV11-1 to TRBJ2-3; 7 bases are shared with TRBD2. V dropped 3 bases and J dropped 0; count of bases not matched to a gene: 6. CDR1 and CDR2 from the germline V gene are SGHAT and FQDESV (reference sequence). The CDR3 totals 16 residues. The CDR3 sequence is CASSFRGGGSTDTQYF. The CDR3 DNA follows: TGTGCCAGCAGCTTCCGGGGCGGGGGTAGCACAGATACGCAGTATTTT. The full variable domain, with the rest looked up from reference TRBV11-1 and TRBJ2-3, is EAEVAQSPRYKITEKSQAVAFWCDPISGHATLYWYRQILGQGPELLVQFQDESVVDDSQLPKDRFSAERLKGVDSTLKIQPAELGDSAMYLCASSFRGGGSTDTQYFGPGTRLTVL.

The chain carries TRBV27 and TRBJ1-2; D might be TRBD1 (6 bases). V was cut by 6 bases and J by 2 bases, with 10 bases left in between. Germline lookup yields CDR1 MNHEY and CDR2 SMNVEV (reference sequence). This CDR3 is built from 13 residues. The CDR3 sequence is CASSHDRNYGYTF. The DNA of the CDR3 is TGTGCCAGCAGCCACGACAGGAACTATGGCTACACCTTC.

CDR3 nucleotide sequence: TGTGCCAGCAGCTTAGGCCCAGGTGGAGAAAAACTGTTTTTT. Translation gives CASSLGPGGEKLFF. V gene TRBV13 combines with J gene TRBJ1-4, with D hard to call. This CDR3 region has 14 residues. V was shortened by 0 bases and J by 8 bases, with 10 bases between the two germline ends. CDR1 is PRHDT, CDR2 FYEKMQ, per germline (reference sequence).